These 4 T cell receptor beta chains were sequenced from one sample in a study of cytomegalovirus exposure and HLA in healthy donors. PCR employed 60 Vbeta and 13 Jbeta primers. TCRdb's table, derived via immunoSEQ multiplex PCR, lists solely in-frame clones and lacks some. The sample comprises tens of thousands of clones, around 70% of which are singletons, and 7.6% rests with the top ten. Sample: PBMCs. These TCRs come from a man aged 35 to 55 in good health and CMV-seropositive.

V and J are TRBV4-3 and TRBJ1-4, with D possibly being TRBD1 (5 bases). The germline CDR1 and CDR2 sequences are LGHNA and YSLEER. The CDR3 is 16 residues long. V shed 0 bases and J shed 4 bases, with 12 bases lying between them. CDR3 amino acids: CASSQDFRVLNEKLFF. The CDR3 nucleotides are TGCGCCAGCAGCCAAGATTTCAGGGTTCTTAATGAAAAACTGTTTTTT.

V and J are TRBV9 and TRBJ2-3, with TRBD2 matching 8 bases. Germline V lookup: CDR1 SGDLS, CDR2 YYNGEE. V was pared by 0 bases and J by 4 bases, with 7 bases of the junction left unmatched. The CDR3 is made up of 16 amino acids. The CDR3 sequence is CASSVAGAGAPDTQYF. Written as DNA, the CDR3 is TGTGCCAGCAGCGTAGCTGGAGCGGGGGCCCCAGATACGCAGTATTTT.

The chain uses TRBV5-8 and TRBJ2-1; 11 bases are shared with TRBD1. Germline loops: CDR1 SGHTS, CDR2 YDEGEE. The CDR3 has 15 residues. With V trimmed by 3 bases and J by 8 bases, 7 bases remained unmatched. This CDR3 is CASSSRGTGGHEQFF. CDR3 nucleotide sequence: TGTGCCAGCAGCTCCAGGGGGACAGGGGGTCATGAGCAGTTCTTC.

The V call is TRBV15, the J call TRBJ1-1; 10 bases match TRBD1. The CDR3 length is 15 residues. J gave up 5 bases and V 3 bases, and 6 bases lay outside the gene matches. Looked up from germline, CDR1 is LNHNV and CDR2 is YYDKDF (reference sequence). The CDR3 region has the DNA TGTGCCACCAGCAGCCGACAGGGGGCGATTACTGAAGCTTTCTTT. It is translated as CATSSRQGAITEAFF.